The rows below give T cell receptor beta chains drawn from one sample of a study of beta chain features in type 1 diabetes. TCRdb's copy holds only in-frame clones and misses some; the assay was immunoSEQ multiplex PCR. Among roughly 340,000 clones, about 12% were seen once, and the ten largest hold around 0.0099%. The sequencing sample was made of naive CD4+ T cells from blood. The receptors here all came from a woman younger than 30 with type 1 diabetes. Both conserved end residues are part of each CDR3. Clone size, where shown, is once, few, many, or a class for clones that have expanded.

clone_size v_call cdr3_aa
few TRBV5-4 CASSPTGGTTYEQYF
few TRBV23-1 CASSQSPRTGGLFDTGELFF
- TRBV10-3 CASNSLAGTGTEAFF
- TRBV7-9 CASSWDTPNTEAFF
- TRBV4-3 CASSQVDRGAYNEQFF
few TRBV5-1 CASSLERSWVDTQYF
- TRBV5-1 CASSLAEGGPPYEQYF
- TRBV4-1 CASSPTRDSSPTYGYTF
- TRBV29-1 CSLTIQGETEAFF
- TRBV6-1 CASSVERGETQYF
- TRBV14 CASSLQIQETQYF
- TRBV6-5 CASSYSLGGGETQYF
few TRBV7-3 CASSMGLAGYYEQYF
few TRBV12-5 CASGFPPSGETDTQYF
- TRBV11-3 CASSQSPDRGIVEKLFF
few TRBV5-4 CASRPGGGYGYTF
few TRBV9 CASSLTSGTAYEQYF
few TRBV18 CASSAFGDEQYF
- TRBV10-3 CAISESPPGVVYGYTF
- TRBV6-6 CASIPGQGTTNYGYTF
- TRBV18 CASSPGQQNEKLFF
- TRBV7-2 CASSLVMTAYEQYF
- TRBV2 CASRTENNQPQHF
- TRBV6-5 CASSDSGSNQPQHF
few TRBV29-1 CSVTGVGETQYF
- TRBV11-1 CASSLAPAVYTGELFF
- TRBV2 CAITRLAGGLSYNEQFF
few TRBV23-1 CASSQSISRGERELFF
- TRBV7-8 CASSPPGGGNQPQHF
few TRBV28 CASSLPGQPYEQYF
- TRBV2 CASSDERAGNTEAFF
- TRBV4-3 CASSRADGNTDTQYF
- TRBV30 CAWSVARTVYGYTF
- TRBV28 CASSFVGGGQETQYF
- TRBV21-1 CASTTETKQGNISYEQYF
few TRBV7-8 CASSLDIQRATQYF
few TRBV19 CASRDKGRRDRESQYF
few TRBV30 CACRRKGLRGEKLFF
- TRBV28 CASSLGSGGRNEQFF
few TRBV4-3 CASSRRGAGPETQYF
- TRBV28 CASSLGGGSPNEQFF
few TRBV9 CASSVEPGALATEAFF
few TRBV28 CASSTGTRLNEQFF
- TRBV6-5 CASSRMTGQETQYF
- TRBV9 CASSVGLAGRSDTQYF
few TRBV10-3 CAISESRGTEAFF
- TRBV19 CASSMGDTLASYEQYF
few TRBV30 CASSTGAYEQYF
few TRBV15 CATKSGGFGEAFF
- TRBV6-5 CASSYGGDGANVLTF
- TRBV27 CASSLGLNPQGGEKLFF
few TRBV27 CASSFLNTQYF
- TRBV2 CASTRQGWTQYF
- TRBV28 CASSPSGSSYEQYF
few TRBV11-2 CASSLDQSETQYF